This entry features one TCR beta chain sequence. The data derive from a study of cytomegalovirus exposure and HLA in healthy donors. 13 Jbeta primers and 60 Vbeta primers were used for the PCR. Data came from immunoSEQ multiplex PCR; TCRdb stores just in-frame clones and leaves some out. The sample records over 150,000 clones, roughly 70% being singletons. From germline, CDR1 is MNHEY and CDR2 SMNVEV (reference sequence). This CDR3 is 14 amino acids long. V dropped 2 bases and J dropped 2 bases, with 7 bases sitting between them. The genes are TRBV27 and TRBJ1-5; D is undetermined. Sequencing used PBMCs. The TCR was taken from a woman between 35 and 50 years old in good health and CMV-seropositive. In DNA form, the CDR3 reads TGTGCCAGCAGTTTAGGGAGTCGCAATCAGCCCCAGCATTTT. Amino acids: CASSLGSRNQPQHF.